This T cell receptor beta chain stems from a study of blood T cell repertoires in COVID-19. This clone was seen a handful of times. V lost 0 bases and J lost 9, with 15 bases in between. The CDR3 totals 15 residues. The V gene's germline CDR1 is LNHDA and CDR2 SQIVND (reference sequence). Data came from immunoSEQ multiplex PCR; TCRdb stores just in-frame clones and leaves some out. This table holds just over 75,000 clones, 65% to 85% found once. This TCR derives from a man in his sixties with active or convalescent COVID-19. The chain recombines TRBV19 with TRBJ1-5; D may be TRBD1 (6 bases). Sequenced input: peripheral blood. CDR3 sequence: CASSIDRDKGWPQHF. The CDR3 nucleotides are TGTGCCAGTAGTATAGATCGGGACAAAGGCTGGCCCCAGCATTTT.